This T cell receptor beta chain is drawn from a study of OX40 agonist ivuxolimab in advanced cancers. Germline assignment: CDR1 ENHRY and CDR2 SYGVKD. The CDR3 sequence is 13 residues long. V was pared by 3 bases and J by 0 bases, with 4 bases between. Generated by immunoSEQ multiplex PCR, the TCRdb table keeps only in-frame clones and is missing some. The sample consists of approximately 54,000 clones, about 86% of them appearing once. The sample here was CD4+ or CD8+ T cells sorted from blood, taken in a trial of the OX40 agonist ivuxolimab. This clonotype was sampled from an adult with an advanced solid tumor such as melanoma, head and neck, liver or kidney cancer. This rearrangement joins TRBV10-3 to TRBJ2-3; no firm D call. Here the CDR3 reads CAISDFSTDTQYF. As DNA, the CDR3 is TGTGCCATCAGTGACTTTAGCACAGATACGCAGTATTTT.